A single sample is the source of the 6 T cell receptor beta chains below, sequenced in a study of T cell repertoires in ileal Crohn's disease. This sample's time point: inflamed ileum from the surgical specimen. Profiled with immunoSEQ multiplex PCR; TCRdb holds only in-frame clones, not every one. The sample includes approximately 11,000 clones, around 87% seen only once; the top ten take 9.5%. Sequencing was performed on ileal tissue. These receptors originate from an adult with Crohn's disease.

The rearrangement links TRBV19 to TRBJ2-2; the match to TRBD2 covers 7 bases. CDR1 and CDR2 from the germline V gene are LNHDA and SQIVND (reference sequence). J gave up 1 base and V 4 bases, and 3 bases lay outside the gene matches. The CDR3 sequence is 15 residues long. The CDR3 reads CASSTWGGNTGELFF. The CDR3 coding sequence is TGTGCCAGTAGTACCTGGGGGGGGAACACCGGGGAGCTGTTTTTT.

V usage is TRBV7-9 and J usage is TRBJ1-2, with D tentatively TRBD1 (6 bases). In germline, CDR1 is SEHNR, CDR2 FQNEAQ (reference sequence). V was clipped by 5 bases and J by 4 bases, with 17 bases between them. The CDR3 consists of 15 residues. Here the CDR3 reads CASSPNYPQGYGYTF. DNA of the CDR3: TGTGCCAGCAGCCCCAACTACCCACAGGGCTATGGCTACACCTTC.

The CDR3 sequence: CASSFLLGSNYGYTF. The CDR3, as DNA: TGTGCCAGCAGTTTCCTACTTGGCTCAAACTATGGCTACACCTTC. The rearrangement links TRBV6-6 to TRBJ1-2; D remains ambiguous. Germline V lookup: CDR1 MNHNY, CDR2 SVGAGI (reference sequence). V was shortened by 4 bases and J by 2 bases, with 14 bases between the two germline ends. This CDR3 has 15 residues.

This clone was counted once. The V and J genes are TRBV7-9 and TRBJ1-1, with D hard to call. Looked up from germline, CDR1 is SEHNR and CDR2 is FQNEAQ (reference sequence). CDR3 length: 13 amino acids. The V end lost 2 bases, the J end lost 1 base, and 5 bases lay between the germline ends. The CDR3 loop is CASSLQPNTEAFF. The CDR3 bases are TGTGCCAGCAGCTTACAACCGAACACTGAAGCTTTCTTT.

This chain uses TRBV4-1 with TRBJ2-2, with 9 bases that match TRBD1. Unmatched junction bases numbered 3, after V lost 5 bases and J lost 5 bases. CDR3 length: 14 amino acids. Germline V gene sequence: CDR1 MGHRA, CDR2 YSYEKL. The CDR3 region is CASSRQGVTGELFF. The CDR3 bases are TGCGCCAGCAGCAGACAGGGGGTAACCGGGGAGCTGTTTTTT.

In this sample, this clone turned up once. This chain uses TRBV28 with TRBJ1-1; possibly TRBD1 for D (5 bases). There are 14 residues in the CDR3. Germline V gene sequence: CDR1 MDHEN, CDR2 SYDVKM. With 5 bases removed from V and 9 bases from J, the gap between germline ends came to 19 bases. The CDR3 nucleotides read TGTGCCAGCAGTCCAATTCGGGGGGTATTCCAAGCTTTCTTT. It yields the protein CASSPIRGVFQAFF.